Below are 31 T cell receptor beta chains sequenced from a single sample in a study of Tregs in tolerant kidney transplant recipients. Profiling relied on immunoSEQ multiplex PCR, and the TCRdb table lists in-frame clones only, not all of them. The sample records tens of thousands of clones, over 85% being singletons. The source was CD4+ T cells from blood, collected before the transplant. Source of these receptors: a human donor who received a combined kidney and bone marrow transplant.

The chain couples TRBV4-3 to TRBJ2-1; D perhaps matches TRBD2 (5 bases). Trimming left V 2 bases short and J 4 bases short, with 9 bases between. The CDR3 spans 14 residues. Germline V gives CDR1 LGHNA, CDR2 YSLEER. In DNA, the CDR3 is TGCGCCAGCAGCCAATTAGCGAATTACAATGAGCAGTTCTTC. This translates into CASSQLANYNEQFF.

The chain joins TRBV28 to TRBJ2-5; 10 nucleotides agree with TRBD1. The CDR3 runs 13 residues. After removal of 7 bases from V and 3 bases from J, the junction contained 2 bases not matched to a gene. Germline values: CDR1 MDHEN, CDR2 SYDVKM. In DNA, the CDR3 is TGTGCCAGCACGACAGGGGGCGAAGAGACCCAGTACTTC. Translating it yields CASTTGGEETQYF.

For the CDR3, the DNA is TGCGCCAGCAGCTTCGCGGGGGGAGGGGAGACCCAGTACTTC. It yields the protein CASSFAGGGETQYF. This chain links TRBV5-1 with TRBJ2-5; TRBD2 aligns across 8 bases. V was clipped by 2 bases and J by 5 bases; unmatched bases: 5. Germline loops: CDR1 SGHRS, CDR2 YFSETQ. The CDR3 loop spans 14 amino acids.

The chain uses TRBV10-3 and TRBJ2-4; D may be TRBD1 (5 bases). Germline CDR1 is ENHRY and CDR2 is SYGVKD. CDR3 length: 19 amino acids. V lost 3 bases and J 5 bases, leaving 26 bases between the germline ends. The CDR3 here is CAISDFRARLELFQNIQYF. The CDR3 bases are TGTGCCATCAGTGATTTCAGGGCTAGGCTAGAGTTATTCCAAAACATTCAGTACTTC.

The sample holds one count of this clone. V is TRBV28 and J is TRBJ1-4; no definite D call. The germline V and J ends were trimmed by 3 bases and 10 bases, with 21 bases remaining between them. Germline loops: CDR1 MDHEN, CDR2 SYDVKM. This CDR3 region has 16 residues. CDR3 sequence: CASSFRAGKTRAKLFF. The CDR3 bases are TGTGCCAGCAGTTTCCGAGCGGGAAAGACTCGAGCAAAACTGTTTTTT.

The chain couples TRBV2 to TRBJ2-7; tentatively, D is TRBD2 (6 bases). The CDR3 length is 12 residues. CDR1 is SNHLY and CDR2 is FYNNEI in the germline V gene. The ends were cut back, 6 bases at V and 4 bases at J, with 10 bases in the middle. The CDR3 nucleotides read TGTGCCAGCAGCCCGGGAGTTTACGAGCAGTACTTC. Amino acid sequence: CASSPGVYEQYF.

CDR3 DNA sequence: TGTGCCAGCAGGGACAGGGGGCCCCGATCCTACGAGCAGTACTTC. Its translation is CASRDRGPRSYEQYF. This chain connects TRBV6-5 to TRBJ2-7; 11 positions agree with TRBD1. Germline trimming cut 6 bases from V and 1 base from J; bases unmatched to any gene: 5. CDR3 length: 15 residues. Germline V CDR1 and CDR2: MNHEY, SVGAGI.

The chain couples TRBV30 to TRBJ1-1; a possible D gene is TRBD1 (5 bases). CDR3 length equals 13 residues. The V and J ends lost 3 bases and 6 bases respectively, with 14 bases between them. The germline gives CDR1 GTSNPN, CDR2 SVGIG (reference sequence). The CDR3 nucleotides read TGTGCCTGGAGGCGCAGGGACTTCTCTGAAGCTTTCTTT. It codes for CAWRRRDFSEAFF.

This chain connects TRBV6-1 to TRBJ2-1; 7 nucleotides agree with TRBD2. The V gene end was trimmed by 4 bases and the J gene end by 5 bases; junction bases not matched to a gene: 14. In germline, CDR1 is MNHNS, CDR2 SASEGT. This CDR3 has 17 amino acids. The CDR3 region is CASSVGTTKLWDNEQFF. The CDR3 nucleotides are TGTGCCAGCAGTGTTGGGACTACCAAACTCTGGGACAATGAGCAGTTCTTC.

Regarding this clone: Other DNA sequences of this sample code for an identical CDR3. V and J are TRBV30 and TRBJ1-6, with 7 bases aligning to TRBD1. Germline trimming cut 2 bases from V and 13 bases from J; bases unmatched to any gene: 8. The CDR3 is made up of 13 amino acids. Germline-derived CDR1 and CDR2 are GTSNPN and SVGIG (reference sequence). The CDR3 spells CAWSQGVYPPLHF. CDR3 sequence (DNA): TGTGCCTGGAGTCAGGGGGTATATCCCCCCCTCCACTTT.

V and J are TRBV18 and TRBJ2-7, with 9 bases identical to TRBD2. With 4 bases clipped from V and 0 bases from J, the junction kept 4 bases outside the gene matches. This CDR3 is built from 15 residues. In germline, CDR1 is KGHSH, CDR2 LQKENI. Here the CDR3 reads CASSRGLASSYEQYF. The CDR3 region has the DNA TGTGCCAGCTCACGTGGACTAGCGAGCTCCTACGAGCAGTACTTC.

The CDR3 sequence: CASSHPPSALSYEQYF. The CDR3 nucleotides are TGTGCCAGCAGCCACCCCCCTAGCGCCCTCTCCTACGAGCAGTACTTC. The V call is TRBV6-6, the J call TRBJ2-7; D perhaps matches TRBD2 (6 bases). The germline V gene encodes CDR1 MNHNY and CDR2 SVGAGI (reference sequence). The V and J ends lost 6 bases and 0 bases respectively, with 18 bases between them. The CDR3 sequence is 16 residues long.

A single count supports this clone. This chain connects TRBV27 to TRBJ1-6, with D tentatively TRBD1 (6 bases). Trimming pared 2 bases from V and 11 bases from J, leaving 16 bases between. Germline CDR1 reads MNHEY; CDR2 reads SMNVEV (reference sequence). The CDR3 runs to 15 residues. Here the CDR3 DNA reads TGTGCCAGCAGTTTACAGGACAGCCTGAATACACCCCTCCACTTT. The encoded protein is CASSLQDSLNTPLHF.

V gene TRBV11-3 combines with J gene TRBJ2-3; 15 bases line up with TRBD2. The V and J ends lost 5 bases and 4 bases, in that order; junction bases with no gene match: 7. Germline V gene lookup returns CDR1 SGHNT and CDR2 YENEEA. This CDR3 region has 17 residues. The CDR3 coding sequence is TGTGCCAGCAGCCCGGGACTAGCGGGAGGATTAGCAGATACGCAGTATTTT. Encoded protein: CASSPGLAGGLADTQYF.

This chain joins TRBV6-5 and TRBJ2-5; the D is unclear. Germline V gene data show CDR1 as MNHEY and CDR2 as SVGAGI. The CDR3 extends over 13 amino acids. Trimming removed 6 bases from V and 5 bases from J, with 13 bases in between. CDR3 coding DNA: TGTGCCAGCAGGAACGGAGCCCGGGAGACCCAGTACTTC. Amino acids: CASRNGARETQYF.

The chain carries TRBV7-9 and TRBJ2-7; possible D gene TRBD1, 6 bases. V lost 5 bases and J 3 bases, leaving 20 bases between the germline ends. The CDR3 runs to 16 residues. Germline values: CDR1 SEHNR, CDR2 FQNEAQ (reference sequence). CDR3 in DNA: TGTGCCAGCAGCCACAGAGCCGGGACAAGGGGCTACGAGCAGTACTTC. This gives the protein CASSHRAGTRGYEQYF.

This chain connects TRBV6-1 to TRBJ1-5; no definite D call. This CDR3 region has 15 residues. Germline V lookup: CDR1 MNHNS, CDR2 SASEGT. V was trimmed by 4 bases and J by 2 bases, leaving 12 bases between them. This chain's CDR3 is CASSVSGFRNQPQHF. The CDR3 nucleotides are TGTGCCAGCAGTGTTTCCGGGTTTCGCAATCAGCCCCAGCATTTT.

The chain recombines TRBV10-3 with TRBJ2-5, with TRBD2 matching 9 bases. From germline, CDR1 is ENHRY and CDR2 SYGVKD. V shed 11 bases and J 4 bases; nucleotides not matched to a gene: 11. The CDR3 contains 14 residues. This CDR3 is CASGREGRVETQYF. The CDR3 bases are TGTGCCTCGGGGCGGGAGGGCCGGGTAGAGACCCAGTACTTC.

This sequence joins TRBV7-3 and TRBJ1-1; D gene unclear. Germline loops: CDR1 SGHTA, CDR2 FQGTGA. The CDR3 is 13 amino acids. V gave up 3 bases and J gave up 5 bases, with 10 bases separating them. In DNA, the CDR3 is TGTGCCAGCAGCTTCGGGGAACAGACTGAAGCTTTCTTT. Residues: CASSFGEQTEAFF.

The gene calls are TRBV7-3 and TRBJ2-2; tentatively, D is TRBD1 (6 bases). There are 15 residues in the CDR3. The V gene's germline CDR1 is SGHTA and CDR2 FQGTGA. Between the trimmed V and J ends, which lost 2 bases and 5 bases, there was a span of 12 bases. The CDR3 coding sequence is TGTGCCAGCAGCTTAGGAACAGGGTGGACCGGGGAGCTGTTTTTT. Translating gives CASSLGTGWTGELFF.

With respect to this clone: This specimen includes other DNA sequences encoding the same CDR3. The DNA for the CDR3 is TGCGCCAGCAGCTTGGGCTCGGGCTACAATGAGCAGTTCTTC. This gives the protein CASSLGSGYNEQFF. This sequence joins TRBV5-1 and TRBJ2-1; D is unclear. This CDR3 region has 14 residues. V lost 0 bases and J 3 bases, leaving 7 bases between the germline ends. The germline V gene has CDR1 SGHRS and CDR2 YFSETQ.

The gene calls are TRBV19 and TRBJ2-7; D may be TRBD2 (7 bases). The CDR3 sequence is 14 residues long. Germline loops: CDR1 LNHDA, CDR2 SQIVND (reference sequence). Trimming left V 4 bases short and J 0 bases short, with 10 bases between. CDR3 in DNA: TGTGCCAGTAGTAGGGGGGGGCTCTCCTACGAGCAGTACTTC. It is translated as CASSRGGLSYEQYF.

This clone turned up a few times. CDR3 amino acids: CAISLTSGGEQYF. Here the CDR3 DNA reads TGTGCCATCAGTCTAACTAGCGGGGGGGAGCAGTACTTC. The chain carries TRBV10-3 and TRBJ2-7, with TRBD2 identical over 12 bases. Germline V gene data show CDR1 as ENHRY and CDR2 as SYGVKD. This CDR3 comprises 13 residues. Unmatched junction bases numbered 3, after V lost 5 bases and J lost 7 bases.

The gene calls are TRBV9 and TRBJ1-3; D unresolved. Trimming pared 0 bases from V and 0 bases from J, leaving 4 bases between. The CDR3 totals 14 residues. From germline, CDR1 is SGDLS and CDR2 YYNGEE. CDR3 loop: CASSVAVSGNTIYF. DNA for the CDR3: TGTGCCAGCAGCGTAGCTGTCTCTGGAAACACCATATATTTT.

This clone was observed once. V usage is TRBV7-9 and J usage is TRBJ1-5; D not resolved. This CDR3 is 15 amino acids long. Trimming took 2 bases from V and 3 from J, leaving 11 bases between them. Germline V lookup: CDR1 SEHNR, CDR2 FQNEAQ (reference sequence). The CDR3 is CASSLSAAPNQPQHF. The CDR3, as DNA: TGTGCCAGCAGCTTAAGCGCCGCCCCCAATCAGCCCCAGCATTTT.

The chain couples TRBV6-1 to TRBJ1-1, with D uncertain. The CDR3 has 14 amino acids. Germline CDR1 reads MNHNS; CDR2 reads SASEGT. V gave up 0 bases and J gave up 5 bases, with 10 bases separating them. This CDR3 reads CASSEASGRTEAFF. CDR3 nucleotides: TGTGCCAGCAGTGAAGCGTCGGGTCGGACTGAAGCTTTCTTT.

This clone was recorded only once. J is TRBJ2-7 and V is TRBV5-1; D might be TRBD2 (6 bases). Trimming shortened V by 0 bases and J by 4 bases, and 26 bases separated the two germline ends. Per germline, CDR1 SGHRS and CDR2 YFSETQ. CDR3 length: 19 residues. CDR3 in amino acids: CASSLVGAGYFDGDYEQYF. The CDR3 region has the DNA TGCGCCAGCAGCTTGGTGGGTGCGGGGTACTTTGATGGGGATTACGAGCAGTACTTC.

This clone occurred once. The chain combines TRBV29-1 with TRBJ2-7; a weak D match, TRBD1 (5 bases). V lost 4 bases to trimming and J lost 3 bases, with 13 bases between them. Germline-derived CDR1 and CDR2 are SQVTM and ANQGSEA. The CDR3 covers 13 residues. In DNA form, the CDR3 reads TGCAGCGTTGCAAGGGGCGGCAACTACGAGCAGTACTTC. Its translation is CSVARGGNYEQYF.

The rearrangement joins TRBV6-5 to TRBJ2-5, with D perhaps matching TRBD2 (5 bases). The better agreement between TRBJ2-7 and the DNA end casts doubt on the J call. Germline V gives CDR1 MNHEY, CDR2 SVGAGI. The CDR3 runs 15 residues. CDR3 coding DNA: TGTGCCAGCAGTTTTGCCGGGGTAAGCTCCTACGAGCAGTACTTC. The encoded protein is CASSFAGVSSYEQYF.

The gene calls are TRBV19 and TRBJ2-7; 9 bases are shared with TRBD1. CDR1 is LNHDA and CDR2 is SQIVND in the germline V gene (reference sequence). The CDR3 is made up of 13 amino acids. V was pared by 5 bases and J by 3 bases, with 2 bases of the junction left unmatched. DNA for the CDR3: TGTGCCAGTAGTCGGGACAGGGACTACGAGCAGTACTTC. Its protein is CASSRDRDYEQYF.

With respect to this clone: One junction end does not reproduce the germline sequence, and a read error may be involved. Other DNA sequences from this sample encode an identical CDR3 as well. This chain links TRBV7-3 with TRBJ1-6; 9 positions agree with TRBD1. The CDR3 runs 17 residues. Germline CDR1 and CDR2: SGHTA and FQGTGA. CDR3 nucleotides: TGTGCCAGCAGCCTAAAGCTTCCGGGACAGGGAAATTCCCCCCTCCACTTT. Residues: CASSLKLPGQGNSPLHF.